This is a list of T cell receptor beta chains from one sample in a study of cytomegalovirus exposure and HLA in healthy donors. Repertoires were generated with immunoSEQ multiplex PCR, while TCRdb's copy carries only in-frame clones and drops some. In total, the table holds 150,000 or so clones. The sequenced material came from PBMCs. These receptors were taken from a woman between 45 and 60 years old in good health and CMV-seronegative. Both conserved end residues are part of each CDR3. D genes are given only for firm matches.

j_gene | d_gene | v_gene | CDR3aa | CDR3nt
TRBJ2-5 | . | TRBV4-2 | CASSQDLSAETQYF | TGTGCCAGCAGCCAAGATCTTAGCGCAGAGACCCAGTACTTC
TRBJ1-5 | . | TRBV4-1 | CASSQGEINQPQHF | TGCGCCAGCAGCCAAGGGGAGATCAATCAGCCCCAGCATTTT
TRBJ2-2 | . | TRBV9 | CASSSQGGVNTGELFF | TGTGCCAGCAGCTCCCAGGGTGGGGTGAACACCGGGGAGCTGTTTTTT
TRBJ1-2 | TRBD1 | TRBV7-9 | CASTATTGSYGYTF | TGTGCCAGCACCGCGACGACAGGGAGCTATGGCTACACCTTC
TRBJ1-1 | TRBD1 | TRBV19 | CASSTFGQGGTEAFF | TGTGCCAGTAGCACCTTCGGACAGGGTGGGACTGAAGCTTTCTTT
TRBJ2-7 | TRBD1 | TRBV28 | CASSFRGQGAYEQYF | TGTGCCAGCAGTTTCCGGGGACAGGGGGCCTACGAGCAGTACTTC
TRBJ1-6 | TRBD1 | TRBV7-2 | CASSSRQGGNSPLHF | TGTGCCAGCAGCTCTCGACAGGGAGGAAATTCACCCCTCCACTTT
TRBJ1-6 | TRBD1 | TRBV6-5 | CASKTGQVNSPLHF | TGTGCCAGCAAAACGGGACAGGTTAATTCACCCCTCCACTTT
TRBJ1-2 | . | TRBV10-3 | CAISYREANYGYTF | TGTGCCATCAGCTACAGGGAAGCTAACTATGGCTACACCTTC
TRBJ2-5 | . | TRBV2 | CASSEDSFRETQYF | TGTGCCAGCAGTGAAGACAGTTTTAGGGAGACCCAGTACTTC
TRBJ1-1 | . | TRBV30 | CALDNLNTEAFF | TGTGCGTTGGACAACTTGAACACTGAAGCTTTCTTT